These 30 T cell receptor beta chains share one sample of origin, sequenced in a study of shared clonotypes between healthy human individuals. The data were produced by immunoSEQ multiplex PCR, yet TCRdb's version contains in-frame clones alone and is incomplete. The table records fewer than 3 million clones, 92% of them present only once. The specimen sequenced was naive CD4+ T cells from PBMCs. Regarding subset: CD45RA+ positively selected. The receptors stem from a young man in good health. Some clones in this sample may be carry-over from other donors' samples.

The CDR3 nucleotides read TGTGCCAGCAGTCAAAGGGGGCTAGCGGAGACCAGCAGGCCCTACGAGCAGTACTTC. Its protein product is CASSQRGLAETSRPYEQYF. The gene calls are TRBV7-8 and TRBJ2-7; D possibly matches TRBD1 or TRBD2 (7 bases each). This CDR3 contains 19 residues. Germline V gene data show CDR1 as SGHVS and CDR2 as FQNEAQ. Trimming took off 6 bases at V and 2 bases at J, with 29 bases between the two ends.

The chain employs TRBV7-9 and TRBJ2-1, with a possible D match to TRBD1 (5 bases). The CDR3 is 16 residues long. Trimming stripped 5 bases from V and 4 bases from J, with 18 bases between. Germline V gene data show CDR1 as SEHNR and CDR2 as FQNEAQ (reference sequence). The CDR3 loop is CASSPGDRALYNEQFF. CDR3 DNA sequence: TGTGCCAGCAGCCCCGGCGACAGAGCCCTTTACAATGAGCAGTTCTTC.

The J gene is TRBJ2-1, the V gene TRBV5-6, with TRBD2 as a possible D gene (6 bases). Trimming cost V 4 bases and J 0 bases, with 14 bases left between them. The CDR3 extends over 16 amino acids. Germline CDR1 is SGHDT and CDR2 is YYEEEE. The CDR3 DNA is TGTGCCAGCAGCACCTTAGCGGTCCGCTCCTACAATGAGCAGTTCTTC. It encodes CASSTLAVRSYNEQFF.

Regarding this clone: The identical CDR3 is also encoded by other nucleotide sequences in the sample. CDR3 sequence (DNA): TGTGCCAGCAGTTACACTCCAACCTACGAGCAGTACTTC. It is translated as CASSYTPTYEQYF. The V and J genes are TRBV6-5 and TRBJ2-7; D is uncertain. V was cut by 2 bases and J by 2 bases, with 7 bases left in between. Germline-derived CDR1 and CDR2 are MNHEY and SVGAGI. This CDR3 region has 13 residues.

The CDR3 loop reads CAIRVGETQYF. CDR3 bases: TGTGCCATCAGGGTAGGAGAGACCCAGTACTTC. The gene calls are TRBV10-3 and TRBJ2-5; D remains ambiguous. V lost 6 bases and J 4 bases, leaving 6 bases between the germline ends. The CDR3 is 11 residues long. Germline CDR1 and CDR2: ENHRY and SYGVKD.

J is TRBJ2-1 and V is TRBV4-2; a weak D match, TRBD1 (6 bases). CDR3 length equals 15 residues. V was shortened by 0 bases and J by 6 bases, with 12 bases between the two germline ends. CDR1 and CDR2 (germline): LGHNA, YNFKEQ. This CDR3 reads CASSQDWAGVNEQFF. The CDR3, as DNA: TGTGCCAGCAGCCAAGATTGGGCAGGGGTCAATGAGCAGTTCTTC.

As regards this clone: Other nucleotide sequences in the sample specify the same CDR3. The CDR3 region has the DNA TGCGCCAGCAGCTTGGGACTAGCGGACACCGGGGAGCTGTTTTTT. Amino acids: CASSLGLADTGELFF. The chain carries TRBV5-1 and TRBJ2-2; 9 positions agree with TRBD2. The CDR3 is 15 residues long. The V gene end was trimmed by 0 bases and the J gene end by 3 bases; junction bases not matched to a gene: 0. Germline V gene data show CDR1 as SGHRS and CDR2 as YFSETQ.

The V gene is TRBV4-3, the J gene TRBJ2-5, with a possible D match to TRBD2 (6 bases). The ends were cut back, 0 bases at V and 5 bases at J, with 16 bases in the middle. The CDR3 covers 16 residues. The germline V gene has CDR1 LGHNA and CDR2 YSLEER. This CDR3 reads CASSQEWTKVMETQYF. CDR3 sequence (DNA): TGCGCCAGCAGCCAAGAGTGGACTAAAGTCATGGAGACCCAGTACTTC.

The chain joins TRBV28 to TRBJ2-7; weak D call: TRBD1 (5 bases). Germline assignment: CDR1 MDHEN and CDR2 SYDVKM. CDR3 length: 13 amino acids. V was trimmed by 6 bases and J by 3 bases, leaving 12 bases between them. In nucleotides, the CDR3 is TGTGCCAGCAGACAGGCGACCTTCTACGAGCAGTACTTC. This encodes CASRQATFYEQYF. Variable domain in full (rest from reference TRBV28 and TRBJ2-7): DVKVTQSSRYLVKRTGEKVFLECVQDMDHENMFWYRQDPGLGLRLIYFSYDVKMKEKGDIPEGYSVSREKKERFSLILESASTNQTSMYLCASRQATFYEQYFGPGTRLTVT.

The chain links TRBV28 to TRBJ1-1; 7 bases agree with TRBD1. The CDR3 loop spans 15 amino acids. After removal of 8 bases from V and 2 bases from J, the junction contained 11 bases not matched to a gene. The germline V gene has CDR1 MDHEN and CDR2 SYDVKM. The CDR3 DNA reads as TGTGCCAGCCATAGGGAGGGGGCGGGCAACACTGAAGCTTTCTTT. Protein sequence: CASHREGAGNTEAFF.

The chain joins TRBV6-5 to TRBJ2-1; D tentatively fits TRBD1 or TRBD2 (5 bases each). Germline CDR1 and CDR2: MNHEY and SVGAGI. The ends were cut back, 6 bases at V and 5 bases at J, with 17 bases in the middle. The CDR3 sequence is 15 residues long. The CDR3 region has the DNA TGTGCCAGCAGGACGAGGGGTAGGAAGGACAATGAGCAGTTCTTC. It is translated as CASRTRGRKDNEQFF.

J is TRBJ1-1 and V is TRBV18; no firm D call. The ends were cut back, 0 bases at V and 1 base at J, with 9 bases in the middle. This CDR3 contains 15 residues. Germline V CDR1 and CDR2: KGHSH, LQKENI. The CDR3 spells CASSPPGPTNTEAFF. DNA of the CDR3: TGTGCCAGCTCACCACCGGGCCCCACGAACACTGAAGCTTTCTTT.

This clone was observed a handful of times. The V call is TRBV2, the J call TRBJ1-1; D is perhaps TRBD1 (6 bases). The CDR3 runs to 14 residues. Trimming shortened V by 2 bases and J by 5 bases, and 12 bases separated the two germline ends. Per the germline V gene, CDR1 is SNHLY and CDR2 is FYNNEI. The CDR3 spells CASSEFGGGTEAFF. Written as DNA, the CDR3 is TGTGCCAGCAGTGAATTCGGAGGGGGGACTGAAGCTTTCTTT. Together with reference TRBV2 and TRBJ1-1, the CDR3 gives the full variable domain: EPEVTQTPSHQVTQMGQEVILRCVPISNHLYFYWYRQILGQKVEFLVSFYNNEISEKSEIFDDQFSVERPDGSNFTLKIRSTKLEDSAMYFCASSEFGGGTEAFFGQGTRLTVV.

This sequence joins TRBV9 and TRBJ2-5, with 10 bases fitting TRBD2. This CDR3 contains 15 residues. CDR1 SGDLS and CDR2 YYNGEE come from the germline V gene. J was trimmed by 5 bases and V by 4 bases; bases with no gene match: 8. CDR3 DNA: TGTGCCAGCAGCACGCTAGCGGGAGATTTGGAGACCCAGTACTTC. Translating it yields CASSTLAGDLETQYF.

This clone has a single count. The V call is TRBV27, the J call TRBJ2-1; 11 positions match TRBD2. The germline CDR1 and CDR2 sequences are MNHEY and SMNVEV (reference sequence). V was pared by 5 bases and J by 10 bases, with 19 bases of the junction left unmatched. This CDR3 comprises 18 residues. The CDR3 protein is CASSRRTIAGGQSREQFF. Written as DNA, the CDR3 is TGTGCCAGCAGTCGCCGGACAATAGCGGGAGGGCAGTCCAGGGAGCAGTTCTTC.

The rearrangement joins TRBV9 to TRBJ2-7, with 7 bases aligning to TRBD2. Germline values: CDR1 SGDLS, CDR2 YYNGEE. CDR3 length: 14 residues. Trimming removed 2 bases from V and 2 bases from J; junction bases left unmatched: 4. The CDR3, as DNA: TGTGCCAGCAGCGTGAGCGGGGCAGCCTACGAGCAGTACTTC. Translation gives CASSVSGAAYEQYF.

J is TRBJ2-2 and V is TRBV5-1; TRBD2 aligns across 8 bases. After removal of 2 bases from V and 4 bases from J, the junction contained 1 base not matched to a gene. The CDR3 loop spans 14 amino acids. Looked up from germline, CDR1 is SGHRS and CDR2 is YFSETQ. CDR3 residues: CASSFLAGTGELFF. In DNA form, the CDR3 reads TGCGCCAGCAGCTTTCTAGCGGGCACCGGGGAGCTGTTTTTT.

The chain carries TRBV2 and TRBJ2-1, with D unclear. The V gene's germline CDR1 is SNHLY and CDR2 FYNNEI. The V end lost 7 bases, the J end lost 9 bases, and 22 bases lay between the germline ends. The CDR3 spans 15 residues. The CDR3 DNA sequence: TGTGCCAGCAAAGAGCACGCCCGATCCCACAGTGAGCAGTTCTTC. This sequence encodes CASKEHARSHSEQFF.

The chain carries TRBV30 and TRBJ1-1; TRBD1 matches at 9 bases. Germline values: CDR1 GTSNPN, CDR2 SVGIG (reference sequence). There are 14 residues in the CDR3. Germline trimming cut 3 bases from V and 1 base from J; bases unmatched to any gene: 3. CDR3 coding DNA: TGTGCCTGGAGGGGGGACAGGGAGAACACTGAAGCTTTCTTT. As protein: CAWRGDRENTEAFF.

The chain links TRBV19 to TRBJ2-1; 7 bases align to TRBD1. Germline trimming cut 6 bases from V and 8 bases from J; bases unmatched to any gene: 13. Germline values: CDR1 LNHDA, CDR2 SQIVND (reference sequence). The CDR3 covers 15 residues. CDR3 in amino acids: CASRRGTVWWDEQFF. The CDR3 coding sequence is TGTGCCAGTAGAAGGGGGACAGTTTGGTGGGATGAGCAGTTCTTC. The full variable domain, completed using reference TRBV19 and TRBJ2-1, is DGGITQSPKYLFRKEGQNVTLSCEQNLNHDAMYWYRQDPGQGLRLIYYSQIVNDFQKGDIAEGYSVSREKKESFPLTVTSAQKNPTAFYLCASRRGTVWWDEQFFGPGTRLTVL.

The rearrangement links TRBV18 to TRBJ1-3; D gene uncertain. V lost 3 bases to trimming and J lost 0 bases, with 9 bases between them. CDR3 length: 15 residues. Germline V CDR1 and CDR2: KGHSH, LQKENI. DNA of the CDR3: TGTGCCAGCTCACCGGGCAGTCTCTCTGGAAACACCATATATTTT. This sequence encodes CASSPGSLSGNTIYF.

Here the CDR3 reads CSVSRTFRGEQYF. The DNA of the CDR3 is TGCAGCGTTTCTAGAACTTTCCGGGGCGAGCAGTACTTC. The chain uses TRBV29-1 and TRBJ2-7; D perhaps matches TRBD2 (5 bases). Trimming shortened V by 5 bases and J by 6 bases, and 17 bases separated the two germline ends. The CDR3 extends over 13 amino acids. The germline gives CDR1 SQVTM, CDR2 ANQGSEA.

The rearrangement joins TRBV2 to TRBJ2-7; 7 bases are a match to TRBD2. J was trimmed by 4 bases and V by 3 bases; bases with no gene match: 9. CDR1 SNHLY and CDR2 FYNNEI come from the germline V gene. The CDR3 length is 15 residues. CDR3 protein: CASSDTAWEGYEQYF. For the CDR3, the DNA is TGTGCCAGCAGTGATACAGCCTGGGAGGGATACGAGCAGTACTTC.

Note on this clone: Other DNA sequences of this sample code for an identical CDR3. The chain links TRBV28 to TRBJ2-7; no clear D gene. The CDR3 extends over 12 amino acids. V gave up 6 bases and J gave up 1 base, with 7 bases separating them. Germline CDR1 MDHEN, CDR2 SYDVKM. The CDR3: CASSFRSYEQYF. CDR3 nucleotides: TGTGCCAGCAGCTTCAGGTCCTACGAGCAGTACTTC.

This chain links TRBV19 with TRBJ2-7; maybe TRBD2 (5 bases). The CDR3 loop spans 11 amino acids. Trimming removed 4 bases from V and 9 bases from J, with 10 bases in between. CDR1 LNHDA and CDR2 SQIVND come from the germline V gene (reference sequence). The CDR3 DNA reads TGTGCCAGTAGTACCGGACTCGCGCAGTACTTC. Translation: CASSTGLAQYF.

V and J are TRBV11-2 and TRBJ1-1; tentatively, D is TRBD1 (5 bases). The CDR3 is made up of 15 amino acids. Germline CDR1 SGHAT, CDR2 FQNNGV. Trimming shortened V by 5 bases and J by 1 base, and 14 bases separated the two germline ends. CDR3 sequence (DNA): TGTGCCAGCAGCCATCTCCGGGGGAGGAACACTGAAGCTTTCTTT. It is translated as CASSHLRGRNTEAFF.

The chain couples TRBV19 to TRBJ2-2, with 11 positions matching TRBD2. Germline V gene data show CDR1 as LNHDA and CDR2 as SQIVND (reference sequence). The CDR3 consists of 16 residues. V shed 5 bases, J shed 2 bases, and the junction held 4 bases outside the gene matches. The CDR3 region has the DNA TGTGCCAGTAGTCGAACTAGCGGGAGAAACACCGGGGAGCTGTTTTTT. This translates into CASSRTSGRNTGELFF.

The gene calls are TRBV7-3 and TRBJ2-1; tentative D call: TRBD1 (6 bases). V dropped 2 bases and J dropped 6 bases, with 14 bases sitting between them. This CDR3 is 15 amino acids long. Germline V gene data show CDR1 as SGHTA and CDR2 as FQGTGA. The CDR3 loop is CASSLGLGGGNEQFF. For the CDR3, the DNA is TGTGCCAGCAGCTTAGGGCTAGGGGGTGGCAATGAGCAGTTCTTC.

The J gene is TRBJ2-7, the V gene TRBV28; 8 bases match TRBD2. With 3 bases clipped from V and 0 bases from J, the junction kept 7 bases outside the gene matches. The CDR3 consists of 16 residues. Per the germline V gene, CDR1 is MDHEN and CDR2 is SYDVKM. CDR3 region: CASSFPPGTSSYEQYF. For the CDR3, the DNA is TGTGCCAGCAGTTTTCCCCCAGGGACTAGCTCCTACGAGCAGTACTTC.

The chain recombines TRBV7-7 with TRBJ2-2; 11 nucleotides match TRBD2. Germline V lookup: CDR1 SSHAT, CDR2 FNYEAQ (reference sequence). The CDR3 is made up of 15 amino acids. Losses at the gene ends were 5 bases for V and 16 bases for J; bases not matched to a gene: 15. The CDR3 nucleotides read TGTGCCAGCAGCCCTTACCCCGGGACTAGCGGCCCGAGGTTTTTT. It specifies CASSPYPGTSGPRFF. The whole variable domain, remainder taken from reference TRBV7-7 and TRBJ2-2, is GAGVSQSPRYKVTKRGQDVTLRCDPISSHATLYWYQQALGQGPEFLTYFNYEAQPDKSGLPSDRFSAERPEGSISTLTIQRTEQRDSAMYRCASSPYPGTSGPRFFGEGSRLTVL.